The table lists the clone carrying this T cell receptor (beta chain) with many counts. The sample belongs to a study of T cells in Graves' hyperthyroidism and ophthalmopathy. Patients between 18 and 65 years old had hyperthyroidism, newly diagnosed and lasting under 2 months. Clinical symptoms, serum thyroxine and TRAb, thyroid ultrasound and orbital computed tomography together formed the diagnostic basis. The investigators amplified TCR beta CDR3 regions from RNA transcripts. Primed by the HTBI set, a first-round RT-PCR was run on the TCR CDR3. TCRdb recomputed calls from the multiplex PCR reads with MiXCR, one row per CDR3 protein. This sample carries 550,000 to 650,000 distinct CDR3 sequences, 11% to 15% of them seen once, and the ten largest clones take about 5.8%. What was sequenced was blood. The sequence was collected from a woman under 40 with Graves' hyperthyroidism that later progressed to Graves' ophthalmopathy.

The CDR3 here is CSARGQASGGELFF. The CDR3 DNA sequence: TGCAGTGCTAGAGGACAGGCTTCTGGCGGGGAGCTGTTTTTT. V gene TRBV20-1 combines with J gene TRBJ2-2, with D maybe TRBD1 (6 bases). The CDR3 totals 14 residues. V lost 1 base and J 7 bases, leaving 13 bases between the germline ends. Germline lookup yields CDR1 DFQATT and CDR2 SNEGSKA (reference sequence).